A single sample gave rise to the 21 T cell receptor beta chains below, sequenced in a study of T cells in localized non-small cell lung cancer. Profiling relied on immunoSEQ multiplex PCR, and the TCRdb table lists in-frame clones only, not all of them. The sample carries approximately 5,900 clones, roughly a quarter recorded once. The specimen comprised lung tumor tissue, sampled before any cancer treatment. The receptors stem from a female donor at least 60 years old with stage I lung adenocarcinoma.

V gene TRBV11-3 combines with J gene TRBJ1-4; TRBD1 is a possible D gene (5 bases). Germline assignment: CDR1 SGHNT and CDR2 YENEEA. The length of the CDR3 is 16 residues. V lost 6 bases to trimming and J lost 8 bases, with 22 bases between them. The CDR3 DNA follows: TGTGCCAGCAGTGAATCCCCCGCAGGGTCGGGAGAAAAACTGTTTTTT. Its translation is CASSESPAGSGEKLFF.

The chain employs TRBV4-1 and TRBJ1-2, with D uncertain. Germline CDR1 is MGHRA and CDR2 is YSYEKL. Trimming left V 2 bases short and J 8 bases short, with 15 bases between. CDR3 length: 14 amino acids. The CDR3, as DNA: TGCGCCAGCAGCCAAAACACAGACATGCGGGGCTACACCTTC. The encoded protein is CASSQNTDMRGYTF.

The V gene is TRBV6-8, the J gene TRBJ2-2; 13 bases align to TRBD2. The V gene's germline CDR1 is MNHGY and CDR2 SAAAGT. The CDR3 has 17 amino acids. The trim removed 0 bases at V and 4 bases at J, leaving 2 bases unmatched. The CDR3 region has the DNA TGTGCCAGCAGTTACTCTGGGACTAGCGGGATCACCGGGGAGCTGTTTTTT. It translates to CASSYSGTSGITGELFF.

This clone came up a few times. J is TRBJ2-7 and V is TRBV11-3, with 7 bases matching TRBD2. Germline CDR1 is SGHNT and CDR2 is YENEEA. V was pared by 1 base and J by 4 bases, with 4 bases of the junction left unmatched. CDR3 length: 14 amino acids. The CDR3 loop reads CASSLVAGDYEQYF. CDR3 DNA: TGTGCCAGCAGCTTAGTTGCGGGAGATTACGAGCAGTACTTC. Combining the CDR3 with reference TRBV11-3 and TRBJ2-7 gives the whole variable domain EAGVVQSPRYKIIEKKQPVAFWCNPISGHNTLYWYLQNLGQGPELLIRYENEEAVDDSQLPKDRFSAERLKGVDSTLKIQPAELGDSAVYLCASSLVAGDYEQYFGPGTRLTVT.

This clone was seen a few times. The chain's CDR3 is CASSSGTRNEKLFF. The CDR3 coding sequence is TGTGCCAGCAGTTCCGGGACGAGAAATGAAAAACTGTTTTTT. The chain links TRBV6-8 to TRBJ1-4, with D tentatively TRBD1 (5 bases). Trimming stripped 4 bases from V and 5 bases from J, with 11 bases between. This CDR3 is built from 14 residues. The V gene's germline CDR1 is MNHGY and CDR2 SAAAGT.

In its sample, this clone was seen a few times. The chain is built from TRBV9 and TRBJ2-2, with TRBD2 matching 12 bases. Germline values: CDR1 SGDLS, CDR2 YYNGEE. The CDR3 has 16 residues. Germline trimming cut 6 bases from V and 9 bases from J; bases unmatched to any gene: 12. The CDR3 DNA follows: TGTGCCAGCACTCCCGATCCGACTAGCGGGAGCCGGGAGCTGTTTTTT. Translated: CASTPDPTSGSRELFF.

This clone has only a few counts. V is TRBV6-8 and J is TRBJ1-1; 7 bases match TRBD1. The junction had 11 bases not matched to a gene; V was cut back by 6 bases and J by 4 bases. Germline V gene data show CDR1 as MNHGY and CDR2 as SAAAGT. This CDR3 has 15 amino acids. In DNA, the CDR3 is TGTGCCAGCAGGACTCAGGGGGGAAGAAGCACTGAAGCTTTCTTT. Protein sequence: CASRTQGGRSTEAFF.

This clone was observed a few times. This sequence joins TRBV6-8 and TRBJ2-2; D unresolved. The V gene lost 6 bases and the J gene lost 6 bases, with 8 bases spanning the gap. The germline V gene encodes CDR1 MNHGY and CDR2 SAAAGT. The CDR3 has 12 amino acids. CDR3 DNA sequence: TGTGCCAGCAGACTTGAACCCGGGGAGCTGTTTTTT. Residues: CASRLEPGELFF.

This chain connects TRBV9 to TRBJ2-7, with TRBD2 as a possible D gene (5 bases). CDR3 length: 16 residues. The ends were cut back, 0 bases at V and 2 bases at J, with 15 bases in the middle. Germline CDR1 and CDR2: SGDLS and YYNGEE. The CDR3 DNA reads TGTGCCAGCAGCGTAGGTTTGGGGAGTCCCACCTACGAGCAGTACTTC. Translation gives CASSVGLGSPTYEQYF.

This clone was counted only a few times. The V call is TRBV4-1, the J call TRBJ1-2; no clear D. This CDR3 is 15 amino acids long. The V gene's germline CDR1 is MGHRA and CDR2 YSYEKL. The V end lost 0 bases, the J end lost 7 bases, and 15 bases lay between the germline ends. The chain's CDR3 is CASSQESNRPGGYTF. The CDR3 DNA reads TGCGCCAGCAGCCAAGAATCAAACCGCCCGGGTGGCTACACCTTC.

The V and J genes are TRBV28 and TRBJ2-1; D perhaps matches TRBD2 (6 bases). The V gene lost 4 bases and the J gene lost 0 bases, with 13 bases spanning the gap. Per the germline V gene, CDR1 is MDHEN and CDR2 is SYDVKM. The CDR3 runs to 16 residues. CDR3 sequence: CASSSLAPSSYNEQFF. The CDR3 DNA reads TGTGCCAGCAGTTCCCTAGCGCCGAGCTCCTACAATGAGCAGTTCTTC. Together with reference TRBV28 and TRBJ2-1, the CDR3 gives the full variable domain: DVKVTQSSRYLVKRTGEKVFLECVQDMDHENMFWYRQDPGLGLRLIYFSYDVKMKEKGDIPEGYSVSREKKERFSLILESASTNQTSMYLCASSSLAPSSYNEQFFGPGTRLTVL.

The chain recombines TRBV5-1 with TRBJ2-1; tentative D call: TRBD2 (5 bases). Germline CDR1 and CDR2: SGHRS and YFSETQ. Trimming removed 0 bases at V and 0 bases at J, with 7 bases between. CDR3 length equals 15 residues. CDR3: CASSLGGLSYNEQFF. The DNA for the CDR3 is TGCGCCAGCAGCTTGGGCGGACTCTCCTACAATGAGCAGTTCTTC.

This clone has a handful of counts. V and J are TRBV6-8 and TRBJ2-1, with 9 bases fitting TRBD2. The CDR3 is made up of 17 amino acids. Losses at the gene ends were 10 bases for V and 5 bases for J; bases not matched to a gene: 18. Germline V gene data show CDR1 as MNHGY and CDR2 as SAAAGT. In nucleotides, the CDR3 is TGTGCCATCAATGGGAAGGCAGCGACTAGCGGAGACAATGAGCAGTTCTTC. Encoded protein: CAINGKAATSGDNEQFF.

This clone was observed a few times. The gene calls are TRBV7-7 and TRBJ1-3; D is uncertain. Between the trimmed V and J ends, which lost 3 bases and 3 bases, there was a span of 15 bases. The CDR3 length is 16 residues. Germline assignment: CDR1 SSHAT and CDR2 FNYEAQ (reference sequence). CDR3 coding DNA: TGTGCCAGCAGCTTTGGGGAAGTAGGAAATGGAAACACCATATATTTT. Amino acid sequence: CASSFGEVGNGNTIYF. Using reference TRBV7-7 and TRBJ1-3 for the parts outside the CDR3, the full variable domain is GAGVSQSPRYKVTKRGQDVTLRCDPISSHATLYWYQQALGQGPEFLTYFNYEAQPDKSGLPSDRFSAERPEGSISTLTIQRTEQRDSAMYRCASSFGEVGNGNTIYFGEGSWLTVV.

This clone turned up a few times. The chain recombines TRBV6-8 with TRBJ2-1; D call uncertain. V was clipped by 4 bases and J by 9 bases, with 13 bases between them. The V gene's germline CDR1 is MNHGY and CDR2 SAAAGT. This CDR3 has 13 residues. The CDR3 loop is CASSLRQPTEQFF. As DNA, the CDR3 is TGTGCCAGCAGTTTACGTCAGCCCACTGAGCAGTTCTTC.

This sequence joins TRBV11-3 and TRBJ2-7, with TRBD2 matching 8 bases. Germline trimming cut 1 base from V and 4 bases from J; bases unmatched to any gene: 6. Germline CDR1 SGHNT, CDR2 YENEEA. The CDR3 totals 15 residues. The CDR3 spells CASSLVLAGGYEQYF. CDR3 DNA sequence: TGTGCCAGCAGCTTAGTTCTCGCGGGAGGTTACGAGCAGTACTTC. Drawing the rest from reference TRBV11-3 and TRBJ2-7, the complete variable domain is EAGVVQSPRYKIIEKKQPVAFWCNPISGHNTLYWYLQNLGQGPELLIRYENEEAVDDSQLPKDRFSAERLKGVDSTLKIQPAELGDSAVYLCASSLVLAGGYEQYFGPGTRLTVT.

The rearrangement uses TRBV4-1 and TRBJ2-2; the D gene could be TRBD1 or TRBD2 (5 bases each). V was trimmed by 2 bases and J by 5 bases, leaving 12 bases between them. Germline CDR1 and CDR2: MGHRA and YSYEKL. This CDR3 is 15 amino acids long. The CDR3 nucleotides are TGCGCCAGCAGCCAACCTGAGTGGGGGACCGGGGAGCTGTTTTTT. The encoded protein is CASSQPEWGTGELFF.

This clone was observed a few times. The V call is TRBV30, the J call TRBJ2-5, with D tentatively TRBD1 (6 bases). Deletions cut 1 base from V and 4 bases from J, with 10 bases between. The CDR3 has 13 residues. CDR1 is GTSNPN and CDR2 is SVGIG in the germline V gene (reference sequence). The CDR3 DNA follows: TGTGCCTGGAGTGGGACAGTTGGAGAGACCCAGTACTTC. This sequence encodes CAWSGTVGETQYF.

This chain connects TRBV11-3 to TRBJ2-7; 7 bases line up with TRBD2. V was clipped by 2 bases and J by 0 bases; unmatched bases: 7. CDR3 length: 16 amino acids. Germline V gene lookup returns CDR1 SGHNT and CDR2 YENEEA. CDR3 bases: TGTGCCAGCAGCTTATTTCCGGGACTAAGCTCCTACGAGCAGTACTTC. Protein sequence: CASSLFPGLSSYEQYF.

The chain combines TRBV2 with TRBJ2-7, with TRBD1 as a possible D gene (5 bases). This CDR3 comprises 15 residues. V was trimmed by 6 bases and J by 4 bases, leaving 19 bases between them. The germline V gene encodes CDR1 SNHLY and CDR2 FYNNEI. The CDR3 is CASSLGGRVFYEQYF. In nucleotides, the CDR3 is TGTGCCAGCAGCTTGGGCGGCAGGGTATTTTACGAGCAGTACTTC.

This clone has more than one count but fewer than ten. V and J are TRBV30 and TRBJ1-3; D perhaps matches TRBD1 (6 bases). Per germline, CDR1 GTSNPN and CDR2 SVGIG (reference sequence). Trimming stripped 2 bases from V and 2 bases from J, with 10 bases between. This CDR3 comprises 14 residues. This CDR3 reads CAWSYRVPGNTIYF. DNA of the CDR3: TGTGCCTGGAGTTACAGGGTTCCTGGAAACACCATATATTTT.